This is a list of T cell receptor beta chains from one sample in a study of beta chain features in type 1 diabetes. Sequencing was performed with immunoSEQ multiplex PCR; in TCRdb, only in-frame clones are kept and a portion is missing. Of about 260,000 clones in the sample, around 68% are singletons; the top ten hold around 0.05%. Sequencing used naive CD4+ T cells from blood. Receptors originate from a man aged 30-40 years in good health. Each CDR3 is given with its conserved first and last residue. Fields, in order: CDR3 DNA, CDR3 protein, clone size, D gene, J gene, CDR3 length, V gene. The D gene is left open where the match is weak. Expanded clones are given a class, and other clones once, few, many or no size at all.

TGTGCCATCAGTGAAGTGCAGGCAGGGCGTGAGCAGTTCTTC | CAISEVQAGREQFF | - | - | TRBJ2-1 | 14 | TRBV10-3
TGTGCCAGCAGATCCGCTCGGGACCTACGCACAGATACGCAGTATTTT | CASRSARDLRTDTQYF | - | - | TRBJ2-3 | 16 | TRBV5-4
TGTGCCACCCGCGGTCCTCTCTCGGAGCAGTTCTTC | CATRGPLSEQFF | - | - | TRBJ2-1 | 12 | TRBV15
TGTGCCTGTTTTAATTGGGGGAGGGATACGCAGTATTTT | CACFNWGRDTQYF | - | - | TRBJ2-3 | 13 | TRBV30
TGCGCCTCCTTTGGAACTAGCGGGAGCACAGATACGCAGTATTTT | CASFGTSGSTDTQYF | once | TRBD2 | TRBJ2-3 | 15 | TRBV5-1
TGTGCCAGCAGTCCGGGCTACAATGAGCAGTTCTTC | CASSPGYNEQFF | - | - | TRBJ2-1 | 12 | TRBV27
TGTGCCAGCAGTTACCACGGCCCCTACAATGAGCAGTTCTTC | CASSYHGPYNEQFF | few | - | TRBJ2-1 | 14 | TRBV27
TGTGCCAGCAGCTTACAGGCCCTCAGGGACATTCAGTACTTC | CASSLQALRDIQYF | - | - | TRBJ2-4 | 14 | TRBV7-2
TGTGCCTGGAGTGACAAGGGGAACACCGGGGAGCTGTTTTTT | CAWSDKGNTGELFF | - | - | TRBJ2-2 | 14 | TRBV30
TGTGCCTGGACCAAACAGTGGGGAGCCTTAGGGTATGGCTACACCTTC | CAWTKQWGALGYGYTF | - | - | TRBJ1-2 | 16 | TRBV30
TGTGCCTGGAGCCGACAGGAAACCACTGAAGCTTTCTTT | CAWSRQETTEAFF | - | - | TRBJ1-1 | 13 | TRBV30
TGTGCCAGCAGTTACTCGACAGGGGGCTACTATGGCTACACCTTC | CASSYSTGGYYGYTF | - | TRBD1 | TRBJ1-2 | 15 | TRBV6-6
TGTGCCAGCAGCTGGGCGGAGACCCAGTACTTC | CASSWAETQYF | few | - | TRBJ2-5 | 11 | TRBV7-2
TGTGCCAGCAGCGTAGGCACTAGAAGCTACAATGAGCAGTTCTTC | CASSVGTRSYNEQFF | - | - | TRBJ2-1 | 15 | TRBV9